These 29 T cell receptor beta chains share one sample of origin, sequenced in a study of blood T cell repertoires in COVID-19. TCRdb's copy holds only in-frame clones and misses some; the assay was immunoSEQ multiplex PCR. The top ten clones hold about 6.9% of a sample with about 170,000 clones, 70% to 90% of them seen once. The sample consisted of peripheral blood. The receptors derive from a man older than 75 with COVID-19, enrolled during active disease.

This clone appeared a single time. The CDR3 region has the DNA TGTGCCAGCAGCTTAGGGGCGTTGGCAGGGAACCAAGAGACCCAGTACTTC. Translated: CASSLGALAGNQETQYF. This chain links TRBV11-3 with TRBJ2-5, with D maybe TRBD1 (5 bases). This CDR3 is 17 amino acids long. V was clipped by 1 base and J by 0 bases, with 15 bases between them. Germline values: CDR1 SGHNT, CDR2 YENEEA.

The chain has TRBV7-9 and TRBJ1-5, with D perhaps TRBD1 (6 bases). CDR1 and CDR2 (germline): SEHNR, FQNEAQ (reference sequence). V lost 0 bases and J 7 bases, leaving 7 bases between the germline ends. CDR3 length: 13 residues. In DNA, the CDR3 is TGTGCCAGCAGCTTAGCTACAGGGCAGCCCCAGCATTTT. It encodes CASSLATGQPQHF.

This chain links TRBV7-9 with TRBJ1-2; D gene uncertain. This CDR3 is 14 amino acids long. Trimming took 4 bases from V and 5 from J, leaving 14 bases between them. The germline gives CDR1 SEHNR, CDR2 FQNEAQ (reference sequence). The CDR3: CASSSMGLSYGYTF. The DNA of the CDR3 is TGTGCCAGCAGCTCGATGGGCCTCTCTTATGGCTACACCTTC.

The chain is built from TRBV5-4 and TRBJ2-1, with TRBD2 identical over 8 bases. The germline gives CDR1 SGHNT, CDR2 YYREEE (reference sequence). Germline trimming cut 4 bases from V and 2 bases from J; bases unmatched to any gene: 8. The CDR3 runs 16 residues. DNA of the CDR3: TGTGCCAGCAGCCCCCGCAGCGGGGGTACCTACAATGAGCAGTTCTTC. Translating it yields CASSPRSGGTYNEQFF.

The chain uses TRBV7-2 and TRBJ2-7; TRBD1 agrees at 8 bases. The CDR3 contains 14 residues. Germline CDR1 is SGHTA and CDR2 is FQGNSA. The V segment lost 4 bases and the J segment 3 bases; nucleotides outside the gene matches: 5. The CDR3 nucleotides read TGTGCCAGCAGCTCTCGGACAGGGAACTACGAGCAGTACTTC. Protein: CASSSRTGNYEQYF.

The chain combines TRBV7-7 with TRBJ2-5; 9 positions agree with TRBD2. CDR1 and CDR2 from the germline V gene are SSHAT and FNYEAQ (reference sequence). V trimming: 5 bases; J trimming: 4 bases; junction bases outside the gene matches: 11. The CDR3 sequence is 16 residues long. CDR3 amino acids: CASSPAAGLARETQYF. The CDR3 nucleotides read TGTGCCAGCAGCCCCGCGGCGGGACTAGCAAGAGAGACCCAGTACTTC.

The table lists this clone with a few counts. CDR3 protein: CASSFRDRAYNEQFF. CDR3 coding DNA: TGTGCCAGCAGCTTCCGGGACAGGGCCTACAATGAGCAGTTCTTC. The chain recombines TRBV7-2 with TRBJ2-1; 9 bases are shared with TRBD1. The junction had 2 bases not matched to a gene; V was cut back by 3 bases and J by 2 bases. This CDR3 contains 15 residues. CDR1 and CDR2 from the germline V gene are SGHTA and FQGNSA.

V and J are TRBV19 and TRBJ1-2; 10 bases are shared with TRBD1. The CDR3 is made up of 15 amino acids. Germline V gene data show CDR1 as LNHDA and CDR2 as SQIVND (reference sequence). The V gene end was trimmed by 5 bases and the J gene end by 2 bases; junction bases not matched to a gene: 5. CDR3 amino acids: CASSLRTGGNYGYTF. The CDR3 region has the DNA TGTGCCAGTAGTCTAAGGACAGGGGGGAACTATGGCTACACCTTC. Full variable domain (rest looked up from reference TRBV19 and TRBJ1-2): DGGITQSPKYLFRKEGQNVTLSCEQNLNHDAMYWYRQDPGQGLRLIYYSQIVNDFQKGDIAEGYSVSREKKESFPLTVTSAQKNPTAFYLCASSLRTGGNYGYTFGSGTRLTVV.

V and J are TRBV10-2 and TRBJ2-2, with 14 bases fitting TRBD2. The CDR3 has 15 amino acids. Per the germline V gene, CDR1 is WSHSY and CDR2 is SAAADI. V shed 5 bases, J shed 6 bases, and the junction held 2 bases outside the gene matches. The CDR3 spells CASSRTSGGSGELFF. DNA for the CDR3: TGCGCCAGCAGTCGGACTAGCGGGGGGTCCGGGGAGCTGTTTTTT.

CDR3 amino acids: CASSQGGQAPYEQYF. In nucleotides, the CDR3 is TGTGCCAGCAGCCAAGGGGGGCAGGCGCCCTACGAGCAGTACTTC. This chain connects TRBV14 to TRBJ2-7; TRBD1 might be the D (6 bases). Per germline, CDR1 SGHDN and CDR2 FVKESK. The V gene lost 1 base and the J gene lost 2 bases, with 12 bases spanning the gap. The CDR3 is 15 residues long.

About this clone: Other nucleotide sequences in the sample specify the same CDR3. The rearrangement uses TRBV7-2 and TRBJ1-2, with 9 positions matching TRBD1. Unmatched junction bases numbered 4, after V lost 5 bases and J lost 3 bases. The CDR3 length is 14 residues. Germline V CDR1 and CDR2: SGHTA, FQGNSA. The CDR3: CASSLDRGDYGYTF. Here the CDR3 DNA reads TGTGCCAGCAGCCTGGACAGGGGAGACTATGGCTACACCTTC. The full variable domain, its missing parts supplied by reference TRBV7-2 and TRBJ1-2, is GAGVSQSPSNKVTEKGKDVELRCDPISGHTALYWYRQSLGQGLEFLIYFQGNSAPDKSGLPSDRFSAERTGGSVSTLTIQRTQQEDSAVYLCASSLDRGDYGYTFGSGTRLTVV.

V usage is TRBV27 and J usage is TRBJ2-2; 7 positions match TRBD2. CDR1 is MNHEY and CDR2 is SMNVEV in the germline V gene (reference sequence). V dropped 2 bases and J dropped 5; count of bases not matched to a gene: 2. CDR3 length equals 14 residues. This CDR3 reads CASSLGGGTGELFF. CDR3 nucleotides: TGTGCCAGCAGTTTAGGGGGAGGGACCGGGGAGCTGTTTTTT.

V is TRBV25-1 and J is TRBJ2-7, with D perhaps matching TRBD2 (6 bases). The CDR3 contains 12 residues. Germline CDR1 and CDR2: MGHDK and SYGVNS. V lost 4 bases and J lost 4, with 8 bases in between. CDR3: CASSARGYEQYF. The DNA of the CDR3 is TGTGCCAGCAGTGCCCGGGGGTACGAGCAGTACTTC.

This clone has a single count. The CDR3 reads CASSPDSNYEQYF. CDR3 in DNA: TGTGCCAGCAGTCCGGACAGCAACTACGAGCAGTACTTC. The chain carries TRBV28 and TRBJ2-7; D is perhaps TRBD1 (6 bases). V lost 5 bases to trimming and J lost 3 bases, with 11 bases between them. CDR3 length: 13 amino acids. Germline assignment: CDR1 MDHEN and CDR2 SYDVKM. Full variable domain (rest looked up from reference TRBV28 and TRBJ2-7): DVKVTQSSRYLVKRTGEKVFLECVQDMDHENMFWYRQDPGLGLRLIYFSYDVKMKEKGDIPEGYSVSREKKERFSLILESASTNQTSMYLCASSPDSNYEQYFGPGTRLTVT.

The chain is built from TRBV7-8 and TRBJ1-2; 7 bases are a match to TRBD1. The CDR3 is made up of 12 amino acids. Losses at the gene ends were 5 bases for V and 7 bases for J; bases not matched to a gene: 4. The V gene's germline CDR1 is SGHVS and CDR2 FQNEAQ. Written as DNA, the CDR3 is TGTGCCAGCAGCGCTTCAGGGGGTGGCTACACCTTC. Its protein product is CASSASGGGYTF.

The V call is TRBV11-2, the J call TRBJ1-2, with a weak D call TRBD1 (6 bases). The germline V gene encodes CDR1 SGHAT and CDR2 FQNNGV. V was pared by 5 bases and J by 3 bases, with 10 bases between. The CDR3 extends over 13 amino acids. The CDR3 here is CASSPQGHYGYTF. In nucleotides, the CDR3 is TGTGCCAGCAGCCCACAGGGACACTATGGCTACACCTTC.

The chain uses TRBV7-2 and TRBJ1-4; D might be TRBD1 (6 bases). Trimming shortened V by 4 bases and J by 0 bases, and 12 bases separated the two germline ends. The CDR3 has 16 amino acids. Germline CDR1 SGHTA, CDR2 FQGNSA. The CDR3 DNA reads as TGTGCCAGCAGCTCGGATACAGGGCCAACTAATGAAAAACTGTTTTTT. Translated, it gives CASSSDTGPTNEKLFF. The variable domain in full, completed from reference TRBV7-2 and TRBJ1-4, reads GAGVSQSPSNKVTEKGKDVELRCDPISGHTALYWYRQSLGQGLEFLIYFQGNSAPDKSGLPSDRFSAERTGGSVSTLTIQRTQQEDSAVYLCASSSDTGPTNEKLFFGSGTQLSVL.

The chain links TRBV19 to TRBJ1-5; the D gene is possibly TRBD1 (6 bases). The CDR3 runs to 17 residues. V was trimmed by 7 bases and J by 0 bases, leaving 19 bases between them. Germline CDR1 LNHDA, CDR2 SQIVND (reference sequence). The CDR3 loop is CASTGGRDYLSNQPQHF. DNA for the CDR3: TGTGCCAGTACCGGGGGCAGGGACTACCTTAGCAATCAGCCCCAGCATTTT.

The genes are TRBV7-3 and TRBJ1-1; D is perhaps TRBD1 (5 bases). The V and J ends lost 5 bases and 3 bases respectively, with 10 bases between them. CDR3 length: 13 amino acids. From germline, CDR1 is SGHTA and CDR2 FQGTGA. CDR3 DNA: TGTGCCAGCAGCCTCCGGGGGGACACTGAAGCTTTCTTT. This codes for CASSLRGDTEAFF.

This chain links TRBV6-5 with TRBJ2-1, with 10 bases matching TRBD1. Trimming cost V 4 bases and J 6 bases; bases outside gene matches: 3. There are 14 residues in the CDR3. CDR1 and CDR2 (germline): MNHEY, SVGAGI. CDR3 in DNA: TGTGCCAGCAGTTCCCGGGACAGGGGCAATGAGCAGTTCTTC. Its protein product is CASSSRDRGNEQFF.

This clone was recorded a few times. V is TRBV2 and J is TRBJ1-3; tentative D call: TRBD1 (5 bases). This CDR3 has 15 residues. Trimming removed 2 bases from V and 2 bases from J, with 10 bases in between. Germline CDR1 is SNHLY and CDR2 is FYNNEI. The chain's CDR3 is CASSEFRGTGNTIYF. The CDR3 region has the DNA TGTGCCAGCAGTGAATTTCGGGGGACTGGAAACACCATATATTTT.

CDR3 in amino acids: CASSEGPGYFAEAFF. The CDR3 DNA reads as TGTGCCAGCAGTGAAGGGCCAGGGTATTTCGCTGAAGCTTTCTTT. The genes are TRBV2 and TRBJ1-1, with TRBD1 as a possible D gene (5 bases). Germline V gene data show CDR1 as SNHLY and CDR2 as FYNNEI. V lost 1 base, J lost 6 bases, and 15 bases lay in between. This CDR3 spans 15 amino acids.

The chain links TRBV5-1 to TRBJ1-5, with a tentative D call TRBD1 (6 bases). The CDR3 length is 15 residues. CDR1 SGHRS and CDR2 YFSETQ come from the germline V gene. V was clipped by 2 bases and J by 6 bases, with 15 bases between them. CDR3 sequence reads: CASSLGRGNAQPQHF. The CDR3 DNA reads TGCGCCAGCAGCTTAGGCAGGGGCAATGCTCAGCCCCAGCATTTT.

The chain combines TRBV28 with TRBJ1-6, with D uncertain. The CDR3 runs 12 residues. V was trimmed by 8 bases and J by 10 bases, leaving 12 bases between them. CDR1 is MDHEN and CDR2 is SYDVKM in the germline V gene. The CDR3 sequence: CASGGGVSPLHF. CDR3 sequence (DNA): TGTGCCAGCGGAGGCGGGGTATCACCCCTCCACTTT.

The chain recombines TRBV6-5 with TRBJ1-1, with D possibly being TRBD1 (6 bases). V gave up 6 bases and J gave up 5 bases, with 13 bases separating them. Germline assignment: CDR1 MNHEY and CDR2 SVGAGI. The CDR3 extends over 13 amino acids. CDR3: CASSIQGSTEAFF. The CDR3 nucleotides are TGTGCCAGCAGCATACAGGGAAGTACTGAAGCTTTCTTT.

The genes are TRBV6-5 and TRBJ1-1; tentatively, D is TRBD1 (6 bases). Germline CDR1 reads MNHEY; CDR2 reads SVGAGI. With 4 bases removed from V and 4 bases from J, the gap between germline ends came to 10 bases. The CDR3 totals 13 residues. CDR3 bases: TGTGCCAGCAGTTCCTACAGGGCCACTGAAGCTTTCTTT. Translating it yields CASSSYRATEAFF.

CDR3 nucleotide sequence: TGCGCCAGCAGCCAACAAACCAGGGACGAGCAGTACTTC. This encodes CASSQQTRDEQYF. V gene TRBV4-1 combines with J gene TRBJ2-7, with a weak D call TRBD1 (5 bases). The CDR3 has 13 amino acids. Between the trimmed V and J ends, which lost 2 bases and 5 bases, there was a span of 10 bases. Looked up from germline, CDR1 is MGHRA and CDR2 is YSYEKL.

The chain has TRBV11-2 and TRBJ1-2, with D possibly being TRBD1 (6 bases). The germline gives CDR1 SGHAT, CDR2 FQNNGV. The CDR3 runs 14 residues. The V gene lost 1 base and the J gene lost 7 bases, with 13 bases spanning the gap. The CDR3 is CASSLVYRDLGYTF. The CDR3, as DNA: TGTGCCAGCAGCTTAGTGTACAGGGATCTTGGCTACACCTTC.

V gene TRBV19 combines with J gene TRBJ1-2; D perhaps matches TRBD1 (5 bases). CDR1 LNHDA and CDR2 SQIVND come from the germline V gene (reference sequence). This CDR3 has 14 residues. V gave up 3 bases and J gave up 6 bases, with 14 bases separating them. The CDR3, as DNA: TGTGCCAGTAGTATCTTAAGGGGCTCTCATGGCTACACCTTC. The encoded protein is CASSILRGSHGYTF.